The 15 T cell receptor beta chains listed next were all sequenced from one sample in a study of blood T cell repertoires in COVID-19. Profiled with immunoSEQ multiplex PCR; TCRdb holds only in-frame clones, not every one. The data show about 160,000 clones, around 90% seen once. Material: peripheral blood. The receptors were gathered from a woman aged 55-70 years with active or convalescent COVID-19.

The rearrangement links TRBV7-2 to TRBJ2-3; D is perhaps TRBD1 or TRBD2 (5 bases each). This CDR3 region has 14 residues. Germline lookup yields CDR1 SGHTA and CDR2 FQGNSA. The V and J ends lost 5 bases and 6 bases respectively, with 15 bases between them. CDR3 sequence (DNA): TGTGCCAGCAGCATAGACAGCGGTGCCGATACGCAGTATTTT. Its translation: CASSIDSGADTQYF.

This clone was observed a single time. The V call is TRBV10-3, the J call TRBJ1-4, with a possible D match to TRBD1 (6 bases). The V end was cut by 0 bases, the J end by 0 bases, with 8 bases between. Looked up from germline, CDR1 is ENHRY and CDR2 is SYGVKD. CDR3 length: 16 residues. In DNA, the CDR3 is TGTGCCATCAGTGAGTCGGACAGTGCAACTAATGAAAAACTGTTTTTT. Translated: CAISESDSATNEKLFF.

This CDR3 is CARSLGLAGLYQETQYF. The CDR3 DNA sequence: TGTGCCAGAAGCCTCGGACTAGCGGGGCTCTACCAAGAGACCCAGTACTTC. J is TRBJ2-5 and V is TRBV7-5; the table gives TRBD2 as D, unverified against the DNA. TRBV7-5 constitutes a pseudogene. The CDR3 spans 17 residues.

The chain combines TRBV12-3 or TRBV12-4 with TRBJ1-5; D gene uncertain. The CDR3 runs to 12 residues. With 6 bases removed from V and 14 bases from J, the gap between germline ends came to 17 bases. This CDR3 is CASSLNTQEEHF. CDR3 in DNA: TGTGCCAGCAGCTTAAACACCCAGGAGGAGCATTTT.

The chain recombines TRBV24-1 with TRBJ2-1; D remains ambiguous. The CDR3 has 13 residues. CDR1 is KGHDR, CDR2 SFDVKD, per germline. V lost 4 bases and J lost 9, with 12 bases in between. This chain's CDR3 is CATSDPLSSEQFF. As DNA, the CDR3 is TGTGCCACCAGTGACCCCCTATCGAGTGAGCAGTTCTTC.

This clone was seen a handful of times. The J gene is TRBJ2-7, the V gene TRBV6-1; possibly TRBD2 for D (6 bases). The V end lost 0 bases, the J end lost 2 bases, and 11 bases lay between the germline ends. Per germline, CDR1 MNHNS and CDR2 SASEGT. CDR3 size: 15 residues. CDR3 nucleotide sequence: TGTGCCAGCAGTGAAGCGGTCGGGGGTACCTACGAGCAGTACTTC. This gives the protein CASSEAVGGTYEQYF.

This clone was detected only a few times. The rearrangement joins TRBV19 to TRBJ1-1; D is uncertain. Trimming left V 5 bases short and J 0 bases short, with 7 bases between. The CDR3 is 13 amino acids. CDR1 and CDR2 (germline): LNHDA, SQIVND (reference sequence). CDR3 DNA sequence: TGTGCCAGTAGTCCATCCCTGAACACTGAAGCTTTCTTT. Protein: CASSPSLNTEAFF.

As DNA, the CDR3 is TGTGCCAGCAGCTTAAGTAGCGGCTCCTACAATGAGCAGTTCTTC. Its protein is CASSLSSGSYNEQFF. The chain links TRBV7-2 to TRBJ2-1; D might be TRBD2 (6 bases). Trimming shortened V by 2 bases and J by 0 bases, and 8 bases separated the two germline ends. This CDR3 is built from 15 residues. Germline CDR1 is SGHTA and CDR2 is FQGNSA.

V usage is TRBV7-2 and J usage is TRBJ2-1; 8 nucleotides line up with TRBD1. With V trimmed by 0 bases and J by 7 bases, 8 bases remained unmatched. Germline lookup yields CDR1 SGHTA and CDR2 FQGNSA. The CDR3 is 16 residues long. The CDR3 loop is CASSLAQTGGINEQFF. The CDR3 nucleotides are TGTGCCAGCAGCTTAGCGCAAACAGGGGGTATAAATGAGCAGTTCTTC.

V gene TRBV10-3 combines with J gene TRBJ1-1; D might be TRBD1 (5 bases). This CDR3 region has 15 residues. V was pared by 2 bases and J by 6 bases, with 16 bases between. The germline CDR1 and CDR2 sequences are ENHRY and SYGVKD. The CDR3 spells CAISEGEEGWAEAFF. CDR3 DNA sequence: TGTGCCATCAGTGAGGGTGAGGAGGGGTGGGCTGAAGCTTTCTTT.

CDR3 nucleotide sequence: TGTGCCAGCAGCTTAGATCCAGTCCAGCCCCAGCATTTT. Residues: CASSLDPVQPQHF. The chain couples TRBV7-2 to TRBJ1-5; D not resolved. The CDR3 is 13 amino acids. Germline CDR1 is SGHTA and CDR2 is FQGNSA. V was cut by 1 base and J by 7 bases, with 8 bases left in between. The whole variable domain, filled in from reference TRBV7-2 and TRBJ1-5, reads GAGVSQSPSNKVTEKGKDVELRCDPISGHTALYWYRQSLGQGLEFLIYFQGNSAPDKSGLPSDRFSAERTGGSVSTLTIQRTQQEDSAVYLCASSLDPVQPQHFGDGTRLSIL.

This chain's CDR3 is CASSQGLGIGGADSYNSPLHF. The CDR3 DNA reads as TGCGCCAGCAGCCAAGGATTGGGTATCGGGGGGGCGGACTCCTATAATTCACCCCTCCACTTT. This rearrangement joins TRBV4-3 to TRBJ1-6; D may be TRBD1 (6 bases). CDR1 and CDR2 (germline): LGHNA, YSLEER. Deletions cut 1 base from V and 0 bases from J, with 22 bases between. The CDR3 covers 21 residues.

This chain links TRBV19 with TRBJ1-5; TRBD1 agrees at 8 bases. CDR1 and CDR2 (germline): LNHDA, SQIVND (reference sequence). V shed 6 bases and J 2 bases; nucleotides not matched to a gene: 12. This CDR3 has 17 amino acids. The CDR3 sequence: CASRSTGVVFGNQPQHF. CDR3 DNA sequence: TGTGCCAGTAGGTCGACAGGGGTGGTATTCGGCAATCAGCCCCAGCATTTT.

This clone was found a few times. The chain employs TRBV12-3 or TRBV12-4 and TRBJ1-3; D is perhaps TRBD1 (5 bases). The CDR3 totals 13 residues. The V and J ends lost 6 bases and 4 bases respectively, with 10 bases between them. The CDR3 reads CASSRDRGNTIYF. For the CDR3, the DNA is TGTGCCAGCAGCAGAGACAGAGGAAACACCATATATTTT.

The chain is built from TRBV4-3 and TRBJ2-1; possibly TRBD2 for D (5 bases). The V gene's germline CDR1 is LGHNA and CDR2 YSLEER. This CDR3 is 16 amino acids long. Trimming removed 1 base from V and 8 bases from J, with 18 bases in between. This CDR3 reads CASSQALAGRAYEQFF. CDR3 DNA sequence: TGCGCCAGCAGCCAAGCCCTCGCGGGTCGGGCGTATGAGCAGTTCTTC.